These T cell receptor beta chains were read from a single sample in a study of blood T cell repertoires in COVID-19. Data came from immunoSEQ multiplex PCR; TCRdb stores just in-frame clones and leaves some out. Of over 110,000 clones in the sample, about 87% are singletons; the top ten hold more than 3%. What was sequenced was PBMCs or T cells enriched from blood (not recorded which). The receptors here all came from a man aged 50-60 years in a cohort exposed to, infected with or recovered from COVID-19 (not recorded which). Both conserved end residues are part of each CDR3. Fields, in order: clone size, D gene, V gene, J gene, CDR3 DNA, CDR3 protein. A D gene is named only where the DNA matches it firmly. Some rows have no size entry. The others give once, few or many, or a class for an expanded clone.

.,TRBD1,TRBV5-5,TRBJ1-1,TGTGCCAGCAGCTTGGAATGGACAGGGGGCGAACGGGGAGCTTTCTTT,CASSLEWTGGERGAFF
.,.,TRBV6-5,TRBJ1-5,TGTGCCAGCAGTTACTCCAGGGGAACTAATCAGCCCCAGCATTTT,CASSYSRGTNQPQHF
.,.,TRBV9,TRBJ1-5,TGTGCCAGCAGCGTAGGAGGCAGTTCGGGACAGCCCCAGCATTTT,CASSVGGSSGQPQHF
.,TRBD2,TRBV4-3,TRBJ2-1,TGCGCCAGCAGCCAAGCCCCTCTAGCGGGGGTCTACAATGAGCAGTTCTTC,CASSQAPLAGVYNEQFF
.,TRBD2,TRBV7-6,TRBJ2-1,TGTGCCAGCAGCTTAGCGAGGCGGGAGGGGCAGTTCTTC,CASSLARREGQFF
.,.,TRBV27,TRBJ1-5,TGTGCCAGCAGTTTATTGGGCTATAATCAGCCCCAGCATTTT,CASSLLGYNQPQHF
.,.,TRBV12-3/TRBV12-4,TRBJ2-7,TGTGCCAGCAGTTTTAAGGCGGGGAGCGAGCAGTACTTC,CASSFKAGSEQYF
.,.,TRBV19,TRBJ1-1,TGTGCCAGTAGTATCAGACGGCCGGGGACTGAAGCTTTCTTT,CASSIRRPGTEAFF
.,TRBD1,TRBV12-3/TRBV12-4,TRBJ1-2,TGTGCCAGCAGTCCTCAGGGGGAGTTTGGCTACACCTTC,CASSPQGEFGYTF
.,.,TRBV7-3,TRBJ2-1,TGTGCCAGCAGCTCTCGACGGGGGAATGAGCAGTTCTTC,CASSSRRGNEQFF
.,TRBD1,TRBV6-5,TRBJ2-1,TGTGCCAGCAGTTACCCCGGGACAGGGGTCGATGAGCAGTTCTTC,CASSYPGTGVDEQFF
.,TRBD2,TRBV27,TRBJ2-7,TGTGCCAGCAGTTTAACACTAGCGGGAGTAGGCGAGCAGTACTTC,CASSLTLAGVGEQYF
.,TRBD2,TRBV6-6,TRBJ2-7,TGTGCCAGCAGTTTGACTAGCGGGGGGGCGAGGGAGCAGTACTTC,CASSLTSGGAREQYF
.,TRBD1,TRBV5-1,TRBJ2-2,TGCGCCAGCAGAGAGGGGGCCGTGAACACCGGGGAGCTGTTTTTT,CASREGAVNTGELFF
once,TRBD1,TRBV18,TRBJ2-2,TGTGCCAGCTCACCTTTCGGACAGGGGGCGCTTACCGGGGAGCTGTTTTTT,CASSPFGQGALTGELFF
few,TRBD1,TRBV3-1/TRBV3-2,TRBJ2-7,TGTGCCAGCAGCCCTGGGGCAGGGGGCGCAACTCAGCAGTACTTC,CASSPGAGGATQQYF
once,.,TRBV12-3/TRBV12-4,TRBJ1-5,TGTGCCAGCAGTCCAGGGCCCAATCAGCCCCAGCATTTT,CASSPGPNQPQHF
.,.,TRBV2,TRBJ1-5,TGTGCCAGCAGTGAAGGGCTCAATCAGCCCCAGCATTTT,CASSEGLNQPQHF
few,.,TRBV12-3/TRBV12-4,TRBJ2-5,TGTGCCAGCAGTTTGAGTGTGGAGACCCAGTACTTC,CASSLSVETQYF
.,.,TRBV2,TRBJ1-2,TGTGCCAGCAGTGATCACCGGGCTAACTATGGCTACACCTTC,CASSDHRANYGYTF
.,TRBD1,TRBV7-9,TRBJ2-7,TGTGCCAGCAGCTTAGGGGACAGGGGGAACCAGCAGTACTTC,CASSLGDRGNQQYF
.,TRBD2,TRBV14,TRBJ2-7,TGTGCCAGCAGCCAAGAAGGACTAGCGGGAACTACGAGGGGGCAGTACTTC,CASSQEGLAGTTRGQYF
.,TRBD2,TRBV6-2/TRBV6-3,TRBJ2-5,TGTGCCAGCAGTTACCTCCTAGCGGGGGCATACCAAGAGACCCAGTACTTC,CASSYLLAGAYQETQYF
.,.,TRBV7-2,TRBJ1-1,TGTGCCAGCAGCTTTTTGGCCACTAAAAACACTGAAGCTTTCTTT,CASSFLATKNTEAFF
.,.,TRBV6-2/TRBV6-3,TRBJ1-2,TGTGCCAGCAGTTACGTGGCGGGATCAGCGGGCTACACCTTC,CASSYVAGSAGYTF
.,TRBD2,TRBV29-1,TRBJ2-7,TGCAGCGTTGAAACTAGCGGGTCCTACGAGCAGTACTTC,CSVETSGSYEQYF
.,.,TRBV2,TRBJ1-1,TGTGCCAGCGCAGGTCGACAGCCCACTGAAGCTTTCTTT,CASAGRQPTEAFF
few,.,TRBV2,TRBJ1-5,TGTGCCAGCACCCCTAGGCCCTTAAGCAATCAGCCCCAGCATTTT,CASTPRPLSNQPQHF
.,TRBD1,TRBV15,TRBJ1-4,TGTGCCACCAGCGTAAGGACAGGGAGATATGCAACTAATGAAAAACTGTTTTTT,CATSVRTGRYATNEKLFF
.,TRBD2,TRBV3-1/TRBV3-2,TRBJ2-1,TGTGCCAGCAGCCAGCTAGCGGAGACTTATGAGCAGTTCTTC,CASSQLAETYEQFF
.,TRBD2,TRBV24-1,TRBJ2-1,TGTGCCACCAGTGATCCGGGGCTAGCGGGAGCCCACAATGAGCAGTTCTTC,CATSDPGLAGAHNEQFF
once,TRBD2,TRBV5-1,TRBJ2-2,TGCGCCAGCAGCTTGGCAGGGGCTAGCGGGAAATTATCGAACACCGGGGAGCTGTTTTTT,CASSLAGASGKLSNTGELFF
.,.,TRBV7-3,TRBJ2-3,TGTGCCAGCAGGATGGACTCCACAGATACGCAGTATTTT,CASRMDSTDTQYF
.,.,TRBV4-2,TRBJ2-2,TGTGCCAGCAGTCAAATGGCGGATACGAACACCGGGGAGCTGTTTTTT,CASSQMADTNTGELFF
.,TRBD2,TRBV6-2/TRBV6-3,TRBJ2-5,TGTGCCAGCACTTACAAGGGGACTAGCGGGAGGGCCGCGGAGACCCAGTACTTC,CASTYKGTSGRAAETQYF
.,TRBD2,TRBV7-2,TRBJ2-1,TGTGCCAGCAGCCCCGGGTCGGGACTCGGGCAGCGGGAGTACAATGAGCAGTTCTTC,CASSPGSGLGQREYNEQFF